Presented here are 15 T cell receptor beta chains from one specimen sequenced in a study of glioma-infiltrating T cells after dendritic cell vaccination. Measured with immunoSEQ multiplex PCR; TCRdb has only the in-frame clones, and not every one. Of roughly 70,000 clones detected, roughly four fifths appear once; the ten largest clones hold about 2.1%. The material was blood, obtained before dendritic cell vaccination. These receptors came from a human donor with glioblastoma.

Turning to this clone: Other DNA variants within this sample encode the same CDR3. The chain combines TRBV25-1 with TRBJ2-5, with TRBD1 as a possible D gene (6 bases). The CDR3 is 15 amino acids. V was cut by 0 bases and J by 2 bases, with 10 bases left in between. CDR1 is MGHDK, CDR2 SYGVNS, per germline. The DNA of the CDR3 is TGTGCCAGCAGTGAATACAGGGGAAGTCAAGAGACCCAGTACTTC. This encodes CASSEYRGSQETQYF.

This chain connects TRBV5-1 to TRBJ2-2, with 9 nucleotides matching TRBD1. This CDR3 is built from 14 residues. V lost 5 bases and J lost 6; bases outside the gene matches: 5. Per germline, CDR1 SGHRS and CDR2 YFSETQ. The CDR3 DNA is TGCGCCAGCAGTCGGACAGGGGTCGCCGGGGAGCTGTTTTTT. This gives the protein CASSRTGVAGELFF.

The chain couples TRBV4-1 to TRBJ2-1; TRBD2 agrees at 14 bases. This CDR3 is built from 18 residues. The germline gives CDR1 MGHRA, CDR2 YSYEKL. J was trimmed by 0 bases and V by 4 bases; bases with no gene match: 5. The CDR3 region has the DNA TGCGCCAGCAGCCGGGGACTAGCGGGGGTTAGCTCCTACAATGAGCAGTTCTTC. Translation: CASSRGLAGVSSYNEQFF.

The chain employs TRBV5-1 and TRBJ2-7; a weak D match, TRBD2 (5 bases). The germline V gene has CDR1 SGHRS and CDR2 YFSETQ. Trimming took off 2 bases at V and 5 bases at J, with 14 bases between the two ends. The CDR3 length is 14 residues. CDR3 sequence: CASSFDASYDEQYF. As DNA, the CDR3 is TGCGCCAGCAGCTTCGACGCTAGCTACGACGAGCAGTACTTC.

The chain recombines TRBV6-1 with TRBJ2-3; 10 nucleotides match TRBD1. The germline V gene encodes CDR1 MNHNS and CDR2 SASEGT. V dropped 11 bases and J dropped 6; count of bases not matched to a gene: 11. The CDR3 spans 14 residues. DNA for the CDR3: TGTGCCGTCCGGGACAGGGGCCTTTTGGATACGCAGTATTTT. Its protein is CAVRDRGLLDTQYF.

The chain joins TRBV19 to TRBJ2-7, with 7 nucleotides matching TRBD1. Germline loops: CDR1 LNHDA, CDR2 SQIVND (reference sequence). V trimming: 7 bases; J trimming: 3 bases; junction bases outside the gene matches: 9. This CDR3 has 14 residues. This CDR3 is CASTTGTDSYEQYF. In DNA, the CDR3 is TGTGCCAGTACTACCGGGACAGACAGCTACGAGCAGTACTTC.

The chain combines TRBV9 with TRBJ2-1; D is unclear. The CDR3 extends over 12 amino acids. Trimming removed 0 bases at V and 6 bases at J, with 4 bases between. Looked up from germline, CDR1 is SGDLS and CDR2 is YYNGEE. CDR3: CASSVASNEQFF. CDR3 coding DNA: TGTGCCAGCAGCGTAGCTTCCAATGAGCAGTTCTTC.

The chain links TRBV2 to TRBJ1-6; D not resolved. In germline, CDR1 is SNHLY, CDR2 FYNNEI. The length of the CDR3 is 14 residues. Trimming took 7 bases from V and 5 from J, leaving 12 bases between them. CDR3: CASIADGDNSPLHF. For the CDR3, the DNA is TGTGCCAGCATCGCGGACGGGGATAATTCACCCCTCCACTTT. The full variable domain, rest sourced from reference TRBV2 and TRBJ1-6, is EPEVTQTPSHQVTQMGQEVILRCVPISNHLYFYWYRQILGQKVEFLVSFYNNEISEKSEIFDDQFSVERPDGSNFTLKIRSTKLEDSAMYFCASIADGDNSPLHFGNGTRLTVT.

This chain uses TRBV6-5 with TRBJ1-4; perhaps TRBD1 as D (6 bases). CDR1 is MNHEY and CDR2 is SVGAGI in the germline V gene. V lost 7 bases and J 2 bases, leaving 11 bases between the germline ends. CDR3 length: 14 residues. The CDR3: CASTSDRTNEKLFF. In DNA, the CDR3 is TGTGCCAGCACTTCCGACAGGACTAATGAAAAACTGTTTTTT.

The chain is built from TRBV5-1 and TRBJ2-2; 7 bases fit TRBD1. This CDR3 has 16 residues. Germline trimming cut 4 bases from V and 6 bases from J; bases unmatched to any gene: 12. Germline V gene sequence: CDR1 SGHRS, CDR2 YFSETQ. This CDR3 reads CASSPSVTGLAGELFF. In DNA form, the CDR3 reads TGCGCCAGCAGCCCCAGTGTGACAGGGTTGGCCGGGGAGCTGTTTTTT.

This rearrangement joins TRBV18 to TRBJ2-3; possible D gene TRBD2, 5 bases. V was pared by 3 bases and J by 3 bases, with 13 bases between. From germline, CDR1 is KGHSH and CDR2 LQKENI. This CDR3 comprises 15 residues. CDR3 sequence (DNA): TGTGCCAGCTCACCTGTCGGAGGCTCGACAGATACGCAGTATTTT. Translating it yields CASSPVGGSTDTQYF. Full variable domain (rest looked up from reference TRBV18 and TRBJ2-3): NAGVMQNPRHLVRRRGQEARLRCSPMKGHSHVYWYRQLPEEGLKFMVYLQKENIIDESGMPKERFSAEFPKEGPSILRIQQVVRGDSAAYFCASSPVGGSTDTQYFGPGTRLTVL.

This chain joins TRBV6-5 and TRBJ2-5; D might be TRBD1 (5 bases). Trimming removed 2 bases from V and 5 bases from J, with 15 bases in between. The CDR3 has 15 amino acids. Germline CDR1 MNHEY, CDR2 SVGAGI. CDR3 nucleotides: TGTGCCAGCAGTTACGTCTTTGCAGGGCGGGAGACCCAGTACTTC. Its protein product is CASSYVFAGRETQYF.

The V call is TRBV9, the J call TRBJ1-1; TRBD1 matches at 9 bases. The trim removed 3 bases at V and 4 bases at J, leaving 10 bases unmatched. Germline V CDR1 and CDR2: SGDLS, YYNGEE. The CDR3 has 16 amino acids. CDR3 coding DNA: TGTGCCAGCAGCGGGGGACAGGGAAGAGATATCACTGAAGCTTTCTTT. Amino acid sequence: CASSGGQGRDITEAFF.

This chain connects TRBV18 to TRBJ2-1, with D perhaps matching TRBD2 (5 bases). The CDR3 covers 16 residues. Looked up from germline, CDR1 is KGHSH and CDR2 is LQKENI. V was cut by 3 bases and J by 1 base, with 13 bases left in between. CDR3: CASSPGLTGSYNEQFF. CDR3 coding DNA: TGTGCCAGCTCACCGGGTCTGACGGGATCCTACAATGAGCAGTTCTTC.

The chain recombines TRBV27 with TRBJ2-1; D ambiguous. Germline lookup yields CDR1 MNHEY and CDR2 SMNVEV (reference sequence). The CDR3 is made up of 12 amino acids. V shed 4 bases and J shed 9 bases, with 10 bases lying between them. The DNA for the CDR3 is TGTGCCAGCAGTTCCCCCTATTCTGAGCAGTTCTTC. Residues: CASSSPYSEQFF.